This T cell receptor beta chain was recorded in a study of molecular identifiers for immune sequencing clone quantification. Germline CDR1 and CDR2: SGHRS and YFSETQ. The CDR3 length is 12 residues. V lost 3 bases and J lost 3, with 3 bases in between. General study results and limits: Highly expanded clone sizes could be underestimated by identical TCR molecules sharing a barcode.

The naive CD8 libraries originated from between 20,000 and 1,000,000 sorted cells and drew on 10%, 30% or 50% RNA. Sorting isolated naive CD8 T cells as CD8+CD4-CCR7+CD45RA+ events. Previously described methods with listed TCR primers produced the bulk TCR libraries. TCRdb processed the PCR reads anew with MiXCR; each CDR3 protein has one entry. The sample has under 600,000 distinct CDR3 sequences; about 25% are singletons. Points on this clonotype: The antigen is undetermined.

This clonotype originated in a human donor in good health. Some libraries in this study had Jurkat cell RNA spiked in. Input material: naive CD8+ T cells from blood, with Jurkat cell RNA spiked in. As to subset: FACS-sorted CD8+CD4-CCR7+CD45RA+ naive T cells. This rearrangement joins TRBV5-1 to TRBJ2-2; no clear D. This CDR3 is CASSWDTGELFF. The CDR3 nucleotides read TGCGCCAGCAGCTGGGACACCGGGGAGCTGTTTTTT.